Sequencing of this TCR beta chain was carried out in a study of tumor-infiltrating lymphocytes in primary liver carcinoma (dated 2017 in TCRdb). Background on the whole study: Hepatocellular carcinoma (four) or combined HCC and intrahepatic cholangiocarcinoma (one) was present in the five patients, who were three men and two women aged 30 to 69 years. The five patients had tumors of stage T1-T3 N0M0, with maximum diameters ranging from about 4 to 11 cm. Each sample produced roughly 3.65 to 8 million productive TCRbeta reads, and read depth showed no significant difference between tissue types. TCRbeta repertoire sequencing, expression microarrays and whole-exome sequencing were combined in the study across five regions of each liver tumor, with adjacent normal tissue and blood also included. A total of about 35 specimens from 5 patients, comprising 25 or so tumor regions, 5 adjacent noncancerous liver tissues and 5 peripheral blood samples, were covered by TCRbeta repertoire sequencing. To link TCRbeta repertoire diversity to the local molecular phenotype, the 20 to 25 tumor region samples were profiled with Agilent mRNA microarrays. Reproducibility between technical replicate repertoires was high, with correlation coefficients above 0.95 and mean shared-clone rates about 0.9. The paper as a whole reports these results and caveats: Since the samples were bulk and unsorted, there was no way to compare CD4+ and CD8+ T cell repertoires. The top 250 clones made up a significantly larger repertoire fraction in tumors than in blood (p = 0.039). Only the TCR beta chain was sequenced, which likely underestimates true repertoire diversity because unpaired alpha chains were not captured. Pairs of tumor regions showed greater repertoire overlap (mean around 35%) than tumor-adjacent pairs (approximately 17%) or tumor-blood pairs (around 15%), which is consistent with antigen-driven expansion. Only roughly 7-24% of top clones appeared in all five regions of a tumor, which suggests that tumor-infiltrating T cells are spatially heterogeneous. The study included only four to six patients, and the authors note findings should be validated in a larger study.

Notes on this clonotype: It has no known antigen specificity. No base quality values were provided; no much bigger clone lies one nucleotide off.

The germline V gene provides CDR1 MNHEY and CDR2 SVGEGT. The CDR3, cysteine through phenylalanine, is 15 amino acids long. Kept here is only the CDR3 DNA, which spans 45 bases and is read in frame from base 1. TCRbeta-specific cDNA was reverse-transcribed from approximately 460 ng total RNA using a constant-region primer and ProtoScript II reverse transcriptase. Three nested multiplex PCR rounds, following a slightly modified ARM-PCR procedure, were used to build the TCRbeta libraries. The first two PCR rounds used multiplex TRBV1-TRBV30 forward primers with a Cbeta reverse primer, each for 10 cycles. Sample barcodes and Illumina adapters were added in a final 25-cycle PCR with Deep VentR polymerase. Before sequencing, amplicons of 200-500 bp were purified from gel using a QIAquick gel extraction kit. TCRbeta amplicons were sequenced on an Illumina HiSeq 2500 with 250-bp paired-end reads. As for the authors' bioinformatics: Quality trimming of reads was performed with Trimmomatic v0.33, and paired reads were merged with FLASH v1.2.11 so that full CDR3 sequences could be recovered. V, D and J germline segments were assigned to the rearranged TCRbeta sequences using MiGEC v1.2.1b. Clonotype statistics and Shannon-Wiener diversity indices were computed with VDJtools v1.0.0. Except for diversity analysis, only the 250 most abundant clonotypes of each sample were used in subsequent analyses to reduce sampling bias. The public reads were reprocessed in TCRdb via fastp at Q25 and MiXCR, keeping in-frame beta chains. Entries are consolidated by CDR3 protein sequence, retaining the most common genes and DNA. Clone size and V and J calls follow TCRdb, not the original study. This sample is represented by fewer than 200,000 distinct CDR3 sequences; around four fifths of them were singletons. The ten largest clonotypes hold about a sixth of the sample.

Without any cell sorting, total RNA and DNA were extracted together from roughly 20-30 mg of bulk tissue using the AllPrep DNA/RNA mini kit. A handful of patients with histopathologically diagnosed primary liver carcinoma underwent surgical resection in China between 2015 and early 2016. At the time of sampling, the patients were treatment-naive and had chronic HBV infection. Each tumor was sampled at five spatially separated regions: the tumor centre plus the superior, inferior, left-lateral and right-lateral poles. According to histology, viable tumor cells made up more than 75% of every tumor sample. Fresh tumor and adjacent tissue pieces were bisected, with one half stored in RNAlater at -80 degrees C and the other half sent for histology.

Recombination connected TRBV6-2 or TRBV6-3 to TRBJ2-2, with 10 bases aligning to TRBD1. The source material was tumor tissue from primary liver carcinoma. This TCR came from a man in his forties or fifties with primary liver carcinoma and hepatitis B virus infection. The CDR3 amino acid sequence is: CVSTSGTGDTGELFF. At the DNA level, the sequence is TGTGTTAGCACCTCCGGGACAGGGGACACCGGGGAGCTGTTTTTT.